The 22 T cell receptor beta chains presented below share a single source sample, sequenced in a study of radiation and T cells in renal cell carcinoma. Measured with immunoSEQ multiplex PCR; TCRdb has only the in-frame clones, and not every one. The sample consists of roughly 140,000 clones, about 87% of them appearing once. Sample time point: blood 2 weeks post-SBRT. Indicated treatment: 15 Gy SBRT to primary tumor, nephrectomy 4 weeks later. This specimen consisted of blood, obtained from a patient whose treatment included radiotherapy and nephrectomy. The receptors stem from a woman aged 45-65 years with renal cell carcinoma.

The chain is built from TRBV11-2 and TRBJ1-5; no definite D call. Germline CDR1 SGHAT, CDR2 FQNNGV. The length of the CDR3 is 13 residues. With 1 base removed from V and 7 bases from J, the gap between germline ends came to 8 bases. The CDR3, as DNA: TGTGCCAGCAGCTTAGGGGCGGGCCAGCCCCAGCATTTT. Its protein is CASSLGAGQPQHF.

A single count supports this clone. The genes are TRBV6-6 and TRBJ1-1; D is possibly TRBD1 (5 bases). The CDR3 loop spans 16 amino acids. In germline, CDR1 is MNHNY, CDR2 SVGAGI (reference sequence). Trimming cost V 6 bases and J 2 bases, with 19 bases left between them. CDR3 residues: CASRRFAGFGNTEAFF. CDR3 coding DNA: TGTGCCAGCAGACGATTCGCAGGGTTTGGAAACACTGAAGCTTTCTTT.

This chain uses TRBV5-4 with TRBJ2-1; 8 bases line up with TRBD2. Germline values: CDR1 SGHNT, CDR2 YYREEE (reference sequence). Trimming took 1 base from V and 7 from J; bases not matched to a gene: 7. The CDR3 extends over 15 amino acids. As DNA, the CDR3 is TGTGCCAGCAGCTTGAGGACTAGCTCGGCGAATGAGCAGTTCTTC. It encodes CASSLRTSSANEQFF.

The count of this clone is one. The chain has TRBV10-3 and TRBJ2-7; no definite D call. Trimming cost V 3 bases and J 4 bases, with 10 bases left between them. CDR1 is ENHRY and CDR2 is SYGVKD in the germline V gene. This CDR3 contains 13 residues. The chain's CDR3 is CAISDGPQYEQYF. CDR3 sequence (DNA): TGTGCCATCAGTGACGGACCGCAATACGAGCAGTACTTC.

This chain uses TRBV27 with TRBJ2-3, with D perhaps assigned TRBD1 or TRBD2 (5 bases each). The CDR3 spans 17 residues. Germline CDR1 reads MNHEY; CDR2 reads SMNVEV (reference sequence). V shed 3 bases and J shed 2 bases, with 18 bases lying between them. The CDR3 DNA reads as TGTGCCAGCAGTTTTGAGTACGGGGCGCGTATCACAGATACGCAGTATTTT. This sequence encodes CASSFEYGARITDTQYF.

The gene calls are TRBV12-2 and TRBJ1-1; TRBD1, the D gene given by the table, was not confirmed from the DNA. TRBV12-2 is assigned pseudogene status. The CDR3 has 16 amino acids. CDR3 sequence: CASRLGQAPMNTEAFF. Here the CDR3 DNA reads TGTGCAAGTCGCTTAGGGCAGGCACCCATGAACACTGAAGCTTTCTTT.

This chain uses TRBV6-1 with TRBJ2-3; tentative D call: TRBD2 (6 bases). In germline, CDR1 is MNHNS, CDR2 SASEGT. Trimming removed 3 bases from V and 1 base from J, with 11 bases in between. CDR3 length: 15 amino acids. CDR3: CASSEEGLRTDTQYF. In nucleotides, the CDR3 is TGTGCCAGCAGTGAGGAGGGGCTCCGCACAGATACGCAGTATTTT.

This clone was found a few times. V gene TRBV9 combines with J gene TRBJ2-2; D may match TRBD1 or TRBD2 (5 bases each). Per the germline V gene, CDR1 is SGDLS and CDR2 is YYNGEE. The germline V and J ends were trimmed by 6 bases and 4 bases, with 10 bases remaining between them. This CDR3 contains 13 residues. The CDR3 nucleotides read TGTGCCAGCACGTGGGGGACCACCGGGGAGCTGTTTTTT. It is translated as CASTWGTTGELFF.

This rearrangement joins TRBV2 to TRBJ1-1; D gene unclear. The V end was cut by 5 bases, the J end by 5 bases, with 6 bases between. The CDR3 contains 11 residues. CDR1 is SNHLY, CDR2 FYNNEI, per germline. CDR3 bases: TGTGCCAGCAGTTGGCTAACTGAAGCTTTCTTT. Amino acid sequence: CASSWLTEAFF.

The chain carries TRBV9 and TRBJ1-1, with a tentative D call TRBD1 (5 bases). The germline V gene encodes CDR1 SGDLS and CDR2 YYNGEE. The CDR3 spans 15 residues. Trimming stripped 4 bases from V and 0 bases from J, with 13 bases between. The DNA for the CDR3 is TGTGCCAGCAGCCTCACATGGGGGATGAACACTGAAGCTTTCTTT. It specifies CASSLTWGMNTEAFF.

The chain carries TRBV6-5 and TRBJ2-2, with 7 positions matching TRBD1. The CDR3 contains 13 residues. The V segment lost 5 bases and the J segment 5 bases; nucleotides outside the gene matches: 2. Germline-derived CDR1 and CDR2 are MNHEY and SVGAGI. The CDR3 DNA follows: TGTGCCAGCAGTCGACAGGGTACCGGGGAGCTGTTTTTT. Translated, it gives CASSRQGTGELFF.

V and J are TRBV5-4 and TRBJ2-3, with D possibly being TRBD2 (6 bases). V lost 0 bases and J 0 bases, leaving 11 bases between the germline ends. Germline lookup yields CDR1 SGHNT and CDR2 YYREEE (reference sequence). The length of the CDR3 is 16 residues. In DNA, the CDR3 is TGTGCCAGCAGCTTGGCCCAGCGGGCTAGCACAGATACGCAGTATTTT. It specifies CASSLAQRASTDTQYF.

The CDR3 is CASSLAGGGYTF. DNA for the CDR3: TGTGCCAGCAGCTTAGCCGGGGGTGGCTACACCTTC. The chain combines TRBV11-2 with TRBJ1-2, with D maybe TRBD1 (5 bases). CDR1 SGHAT and CDR2 FQNNGV come from the germline V gene. V lost 1 base, J lost 7 bases, and 7 bases lay in between. The CDR3 sequence is 12 residues long.

The V call is TRBV30, the J call TRBJ1-6; D is undetermined. Germline values: CDR1 GTSNPN, CDR2 SVGIG (reference sequence). V dropped 2 bases and J dropped 9 bases, with 14 bases sitting between them. The CDR3 has 14 residues. In DNA, the CDR3 is TGTGCCTGGAGTCCTTCTGGAAGAACTTCACCCCTCCACTTT. This translates into CAWSPSGRTSPLHF.

The chain couples TRBV7-3 to TRBJ1-1; D not resolved. This CDR3 is built from 13 residues. Germline values: CDR1 SGHTA, CDR2 FQGTGA. The V and J ends lost 2 bases and 1 base respectively, with 5 bases between them. The CDR3 here is CASSLSGNTEAFF. The CDR3 coding sequence is TGTGCCAGCAGCTTATCAGGGAACACTGAAGCTTTCTTT.

This clone has a handful of counts. CDR3 region: CASSIGLGQINEQFF. The CDR3 nucleotides are TGTGCCAGTAGTATAGGACTGGGACAGATCAATGAGCAGTTCTTC. V usage is TRBV19 and J usage is TRBJ2-1; TRBD1 matches 7 bases. CDR3 size: 15 residues. The trim removed 1 base at V and 6 bases at J, leaving 6 bases unmatched. Germline lookup yields CDR1 LNHDA and CDR2 SQIVND (reference sequence).

This chain connects TRBV4-1 to TRBJ1-4; tentative D call: TRBD1 (5 bases). The CDR3 covers 14 residues. CDR1 and CDR2 (germline): MGHRA, YSYEKL. V was trimmed by 4 bases and J by 5 bases, leaving 11 bases between them. The DNA of the CDR3 is TGCGCCAGCAGCCTGGGACGGACAAATGAAAAACTGTTTTTT. This sequence encodes CASSLGRTNEKLFF.

The chain links TRBV6-5 to TRBJ1-1; TRBD1 aligns across 9 bases. Germline CDR1 is MNHEY and CDR2 is SVGAGI. Losses at the gene ends were 1 base for V and 1 base for J; bases not matched to a gene: 1. CDR3 length: 15 residues. In nucleotides, the CDR3 is TGTGCCAGCAGTTACTGGGGACAGGGGAACACTGAAGCTTTCTTT. Protein: CASSYWGQGNTEAFF.

This clone was seen only a few times. The chain couples TRBV25-1 to TRBJ1-2, with 7 bases aligning to TRBD1. V dropped 3 bases and J dropped 4; count of bases not matched to a gene: 2. Germline V gene data show CDR1 as MGHDK and CDR2 as SYGVNS. CDR3 length equals 13 residues. CDR3 sequence reads: CASSEAGGYGYTF. DNA of the CDR3: TGTGCCAGCAGTGAGGCAGGGGGCTATGGCTACACCTTC.

Concerning this clone: At one of its ends the junction is not consistent with the germline gene, which may arise from a read error. V is TRBV6-5 and J is TRBJ1-2, with 8 bases that match TRBD1. CDR1 and CDR2 (germline): MNHEY, SVGAGI. The CDR3 sequence is 13 residues long. CDR3 in amino acids: CAGSPGQGRGYTF. Written as DNA, the CDR3 is TGTGCCGGCAGCCCAGGACAGGGACGTGGCTACACCTTC.

This chain uses TRBV19 with TRBJ2-5; 8 bases align to TRBD2. CDR3 length: 15 amino acids. The junction had 5 bases not matched to a gene; V was cut back by 1 base and J by 4 bases. Germline V CDR1 and CDR2: LNHDA, SQIVND (reference sequence). The CDR3 DNA reads as TGTGCCAGTAGTATAGGCCTAGCGGGTGGAGAGACCCAGTACTTC. Encoded protein: CASSIGLAGGETQYF.

The V call is TRBV18, the J call TRBJ2-3, with D tentatively TRBD1 (6 bases). V was cut by 1 base and J by 3 bases, with 8 bases left in between. The CDR3 covers 14 residues. Germline V gene lookup returns CDR1 KGHSH and CDR2 LQKENI. Here the CDR3 DNA reads TGTGCCAGCTCACCACTGGACAGTACAGATACGCAGTATTTT. As protein: CASSPLDSTDTQYF.